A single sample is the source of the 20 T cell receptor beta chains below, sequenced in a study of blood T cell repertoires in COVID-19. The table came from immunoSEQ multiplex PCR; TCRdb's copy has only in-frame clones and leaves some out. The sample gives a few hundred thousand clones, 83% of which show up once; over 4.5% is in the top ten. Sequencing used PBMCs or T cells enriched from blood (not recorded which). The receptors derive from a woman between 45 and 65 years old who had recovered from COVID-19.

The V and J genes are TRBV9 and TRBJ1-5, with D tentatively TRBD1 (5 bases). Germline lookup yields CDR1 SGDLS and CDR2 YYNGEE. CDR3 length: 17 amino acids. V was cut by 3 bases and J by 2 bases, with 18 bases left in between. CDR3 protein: CASSALGPGLGNQPQHF. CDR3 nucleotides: TGTGCCAGCAGCGCCCTAGGACCAGGGCTGGGCAATCAGCCCCAGCATTTT.

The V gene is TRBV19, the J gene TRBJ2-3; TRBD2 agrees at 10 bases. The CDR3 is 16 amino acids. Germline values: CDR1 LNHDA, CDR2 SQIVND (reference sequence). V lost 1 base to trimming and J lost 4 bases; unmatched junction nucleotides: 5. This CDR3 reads CASSIASSGSPDTQYF. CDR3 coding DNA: TGTGCCAGTAGTATAGCTTCTAGCGGGAGTCCAGATACGCAGTATTTT. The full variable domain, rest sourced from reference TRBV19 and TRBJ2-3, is DGGITQSPKYLFRKEGQNVTLSCEQNLNHDAMYWYRQDPGQGLRLIYYSQIVNDFQKGDIAEGYSVSREKKESFPLTVTSAQKNPTAFYLCASSIASSGSPDTQYFGPGTRLTVL.

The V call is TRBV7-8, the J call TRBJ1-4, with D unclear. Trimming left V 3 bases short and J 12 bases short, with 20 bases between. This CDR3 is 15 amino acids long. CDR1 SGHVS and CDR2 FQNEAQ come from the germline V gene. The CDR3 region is CASSLLDGLRAELFF. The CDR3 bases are TGTGCCAGCAGCTTGTTGGACGGACTACGGGCGGAACTGTTTTTT.

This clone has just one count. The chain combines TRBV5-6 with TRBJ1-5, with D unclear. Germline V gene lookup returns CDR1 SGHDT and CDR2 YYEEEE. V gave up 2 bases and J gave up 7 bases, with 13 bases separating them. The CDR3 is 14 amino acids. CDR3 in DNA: TGTGCCAGCAGCTTTTGGGCAGTTGGACAGCCCCAGCATTTT. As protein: CASSFWAVGQPQHF.

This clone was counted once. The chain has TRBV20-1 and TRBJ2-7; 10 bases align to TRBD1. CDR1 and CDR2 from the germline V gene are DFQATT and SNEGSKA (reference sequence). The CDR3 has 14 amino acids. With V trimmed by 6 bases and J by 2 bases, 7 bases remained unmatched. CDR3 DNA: TGCAGTGCGAGTACCGGGACAGGGGCCTACGAGCAGTACTTC. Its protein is CSASTGTGAYEQYF.

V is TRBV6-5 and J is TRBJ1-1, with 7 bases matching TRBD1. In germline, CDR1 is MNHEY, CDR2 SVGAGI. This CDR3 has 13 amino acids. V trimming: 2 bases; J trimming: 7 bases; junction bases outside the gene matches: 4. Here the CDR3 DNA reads TGTGCCAGCAGTTACGGGACAGATAATGAAGCTTTCTTT. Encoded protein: CASSYGTDNEAFF.

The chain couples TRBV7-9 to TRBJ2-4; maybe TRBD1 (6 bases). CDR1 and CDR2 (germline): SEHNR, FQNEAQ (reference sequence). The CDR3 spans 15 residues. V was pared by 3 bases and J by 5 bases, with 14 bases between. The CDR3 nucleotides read TGTGCCAGCAGCTTGACGACAGGCTACGAAAACATTCAGTACTTC. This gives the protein CASSLTTGYENIQYF.

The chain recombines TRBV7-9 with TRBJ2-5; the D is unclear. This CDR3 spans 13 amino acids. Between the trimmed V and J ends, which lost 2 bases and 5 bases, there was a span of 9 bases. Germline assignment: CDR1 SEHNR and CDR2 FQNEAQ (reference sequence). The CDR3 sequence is CASSLTADETQYF. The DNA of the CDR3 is TGTGCCAGCAGCTTAACGGCGGATGAGACCCAGTACTTC.

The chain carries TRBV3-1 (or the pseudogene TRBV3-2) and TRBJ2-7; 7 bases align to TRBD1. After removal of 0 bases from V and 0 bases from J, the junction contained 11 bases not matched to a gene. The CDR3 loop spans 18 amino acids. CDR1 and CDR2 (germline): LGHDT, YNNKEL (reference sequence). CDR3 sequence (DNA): TGTGCCAGCAGCCAAGATCAAGGGGGCGGAATTTCCTCCTACGAGCAGTACTTC. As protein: CASSQDQGGGISSYEQYF.

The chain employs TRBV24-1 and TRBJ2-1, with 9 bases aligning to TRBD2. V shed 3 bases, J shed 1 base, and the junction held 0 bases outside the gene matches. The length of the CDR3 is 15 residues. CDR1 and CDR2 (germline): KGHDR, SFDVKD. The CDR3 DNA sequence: TGTGCCACCAGTGATGCGGGAGGGTCCTACAATGAGCAGTTCTTC. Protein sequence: CATSDAGGSYNEQFF.

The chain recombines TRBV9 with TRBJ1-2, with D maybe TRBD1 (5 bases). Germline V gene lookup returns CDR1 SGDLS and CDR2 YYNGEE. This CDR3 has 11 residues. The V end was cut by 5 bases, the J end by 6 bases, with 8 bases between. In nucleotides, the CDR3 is TGTGCCAGCAGTTGGGGGGATGGCTACACCTTC. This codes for CASSWGDGYTF.

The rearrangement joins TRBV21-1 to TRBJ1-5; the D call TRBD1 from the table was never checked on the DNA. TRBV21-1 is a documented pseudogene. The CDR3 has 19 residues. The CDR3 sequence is CASSDPPGQRNHSNQPQHF. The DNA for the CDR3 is TGTGCCAGCAGCGACCCACCGGGACAGCGAAACCATAGCAATCAGCCCCAGCATTTT.

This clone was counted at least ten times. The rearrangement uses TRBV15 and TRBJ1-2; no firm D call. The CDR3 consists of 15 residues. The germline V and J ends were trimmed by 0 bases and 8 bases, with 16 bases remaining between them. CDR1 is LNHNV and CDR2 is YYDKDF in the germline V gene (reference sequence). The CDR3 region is CATSRDLAGDEGYTF. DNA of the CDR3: TGTGCCACCAGCAGAGATCTCGCGGGCGACGAGGGCTACACCTTC. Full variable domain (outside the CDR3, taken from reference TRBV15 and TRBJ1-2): DAMVIQNPRYQVTQFGKPVTLSCSQTLNHNVMYWYQQKSSQAPKLLFHYYDKDFNNEADTPDNFQSRRPNTSFCFLDIRSPGLGDTAMYLCATSRDLAGDEGYTFGSGTRLTVV.

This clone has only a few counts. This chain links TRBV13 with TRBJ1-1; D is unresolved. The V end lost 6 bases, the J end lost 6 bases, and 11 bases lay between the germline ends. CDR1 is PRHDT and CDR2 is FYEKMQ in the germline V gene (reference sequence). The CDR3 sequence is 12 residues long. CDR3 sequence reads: CASRAGIAEAFF. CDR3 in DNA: TGTGCCAGCAGGGCAGGAATCGCTGAAGCTTTCTTT. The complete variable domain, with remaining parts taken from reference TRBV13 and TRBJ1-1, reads AAGVIQSPRHLIKEKRETATLKCYPIPRHDTVYWYQQGPGQDPQFLISFYEKMQSDKGSIPDRFSAQQFSDYHSELNMSSLELGDSALYFCASRAGIAEAFFGQGTRLTVV.

CDR3 in DNA: TGTGCCAGCAGTTTTGGGCTGTCCTACAATGAGCAGTTCTTC. This translates into CASSFGLSYNEQFF. The chain uses TRBV28 and TRBJ2-1, with no clear D. Germline CDR1 reads MDHEN; CDR2 reads SYDVKM. V lost 3 bases and J lost 1, with 7 bases in between. The CDR3 covers 14 residues.

In DNA form, the CDR3 reads TGTGCCAGCAGTCAACAGGGTTTGAACACTGAAGCTTTCTTT. It encodes CASSQQGLNTEAFF. V is TRBV2 and J is TRBJ1-1, with D perhaps matching TRBD1 (6 bases). This CDR3 has 14 amino acids. The V end was cut by 5 bases, the J end by 0 bases, with 10 bases between. CDR1 and CDR2 from the germline V gene are SNHLY and FYNNEI.

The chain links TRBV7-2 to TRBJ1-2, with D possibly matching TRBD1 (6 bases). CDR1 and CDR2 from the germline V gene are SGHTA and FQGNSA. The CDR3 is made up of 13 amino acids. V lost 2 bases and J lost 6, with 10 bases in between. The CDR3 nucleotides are TGTGCCAGCAGCTTAAGACCAGGGGATGGCTACACCTTC. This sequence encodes CASSLRPGDGYTF.

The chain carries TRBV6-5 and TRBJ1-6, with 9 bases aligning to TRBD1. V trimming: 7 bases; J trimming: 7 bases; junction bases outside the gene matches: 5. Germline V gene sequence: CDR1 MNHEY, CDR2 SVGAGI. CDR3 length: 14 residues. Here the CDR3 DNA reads TGTGCCAGCACCTCCGACAGGGGGAATTCACCCCTCCACTTT. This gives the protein CASTSDRGNSPLHF.

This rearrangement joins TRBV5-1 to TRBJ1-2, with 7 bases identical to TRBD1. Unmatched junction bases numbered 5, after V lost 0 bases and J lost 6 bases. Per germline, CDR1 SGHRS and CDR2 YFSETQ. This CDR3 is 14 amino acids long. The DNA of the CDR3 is TGCGCCAGCAGCTTGGACAGGGGCGGAGATGGCTACACCTTC. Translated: CASSLDRGGDGYTF.

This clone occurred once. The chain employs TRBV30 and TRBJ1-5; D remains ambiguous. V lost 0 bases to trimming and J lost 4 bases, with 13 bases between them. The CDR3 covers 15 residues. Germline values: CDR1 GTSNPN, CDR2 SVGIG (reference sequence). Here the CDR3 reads CAWSVRPGWNQPQHF. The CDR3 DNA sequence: TGTGCCTGGAGTGTACGCCCGGGTTGGAATCAGCCCCAGCATTTT.